Listed here are 10 T cell receptor beta chains from one sample, sequenced in a study of blood T cells in healthy people across ages. For the second PCR, which ran for about 6 to 11 cycles, a sample-barcoded 5' primer and a J-beta primer mix were used. From the 5' RACE reads, TCRdb called clonotypes with MiXCR, one entry per CDR3 protein. The table includes some 1.1 million distinct CDR3 sequences, 30% to 40% detected once. Specimen: blood. Receptor source: a man between 18 and 35 years old in good health.

This clonotype was observed a handful of times. Possible read error: a much larger clone is one base away. V gene TRBV6-2 or TRBV6-3 combines with J gene TRBJ2-5, with D possibly matching TRBD2 (5 bases). This CDR3 has 15 amino acids. CDR1 and CDR2 (germline): MNHEY, SVGEGT. V was trimmed by 3 bases and J by 11 bases, leaving 22 bases between them. The CDR3 region is CASSYKAGSYNEQYF. CDR3 coding DNA: TGTGCCAGCAGTTATAAGGCGGGCAGCTACAATGAGCAGTACTTC.

This chain connects TRBV5-1 to TRBJ2-2; TRBD2 might be the D (6 bases). Germline V lookup: CDR1 SGHRS, CDR2 YFSETQ. The CDR3 is made up of 16 amino acids. V was shortened by 4 bases and J by 0 bases, with 13 bases between the two germline ends. The DNA for the CDR3 is TGCGCCAGCAGCGCGACCGGGACTCCGAACACCGGGGAGCTGTTTTTT. Its protein is CASSATGTPNTGELFF.

The chain joins TRBV13 to TRBJ1-1; 8 bases match TRBD1. J was trimmed by 11 bases and V by 5 bases; bases with no gene match: 13. Germline-derived CDR1 and CDR2 are PRHDT and FYEKMQ (reference sequence). CDR3 length: 14 amino acids. The CDR3 nucleotides read TGTGCCAGCAGCAGCGCTCAAGACAGGGGTAGGGCTTTCTTT. It encodes CASSSAQDRGRAFF. The full variable domain, its missing parts supplied by reference TRBV13 and TRBJ1-1, is AAGVIQSPRHLIKEKRETATLKCYPIPRHDTVYWYQQGPGQDPQFLISFYEKMQSDKGSIPDRFSAQQFSDYHSELNMSSLELGDSALYFCASSSAQDRGRAFFGQGTRLTVV.

The chain is built from TRBV6-1 and TRBJ1-4; 7 bases are a match to TRBD1. The CDR3 has 14 amino acids. The V gene end was trimmed by 4 bases and the J gene end by 5 bases; junction bases not matched to a gene: 4. The germline CDR1 and CDR2 sequences are MNHNS and SASEGT. The CDR3 DNA follows: TGTGCCAGCAGTGTCGGGACAGAAAATGAAAAACTGTTTTTT. It is translated as CASSVGTENEKLFF.

This sequence joins TRBV9 and TRBJ1-3; D ambiguous. V gave up 0 bases and J gave up 0 bases, with 4 bases separating them. The CDR3 is 14 residues long. Germline V gene sequence: CDR1 SGDLS, CDR2 YYNGEE. In nucleotides, the CDR3 is TGTGCCAGCAGCGTAGCTAACTCTGGAAACACCATATATTTT. This encodes CASSVANSGNTIYF.

J is TRBJ1-4 and V is TRBV10-3; 8 bases are shared with TRBD1. V lost 6 bases and J lost 7; bases outside the gene matches: 16. The germline V gene encodes CDR1 ENHRY and CDR2 SYGVKD. This CDR3 comprises 17 residues. CDR3 sequence (DNA): TGTGCCATCAGACCAGGGGGCTCCGGCATCCGTATTGAAAAACTGTTTTTT. It codes for CAIRPGGSGIRIEKLFF.

In this sample, this clonotype turned up a few times. The rearrangement uses TRBV19 and TRBJ2-1; 11 nucleotides line up with TRBD2. From germline, CDR1 is LNHDA and CDR2 SQIVND (reference sequence). V shed 11 bases, J shed 0 bases, and the junction held 3 bases outside the gene matches. CDR3 length: 14 amino acids. The CDR3 bases are TGTGCCGCTAGCGGGGGGAGCTCCTACAATGAGCAGTTCTTC. It is translated as CAASGGSSYNEQFF.

J is TRBJ1-3 and V is TRBV7-2, with TRBD1 matching 10 bases. The CDR3 has 17 amino acids. Germline trimming cut 1 base from V and 4 bases from J; bases unmatched to any gene: 7. Germline V gene sequence: CDR1 SGHTA, CDR2 FQGNSA. The CDR3 DNA is TGTGCCAGCAGCTTAGTCCCCGGGACAGGGGAAGGAAACACCATATATTTT. Its protein is CASSLVPGTGEGNTIYF.

This sequence joins TRBV6-5 and TRBJ2-3, with TRBD2 matching over 8 bases. Looked up from germline, CDR1 is MNHEY and CDR2 is SVGAGI. This CDR3 has 17 residues. V was pared by 5 bases and J by 2 bases, with 12 bases of the junction left unmatched. In DNA form, the CDR3 reads TGTGCCAGCAGTCCCTCGGGGGGGGTACTTCCCACAGATACGCAGTATTTT. The encoded protein is CASSPSGGVLPTDTQYF.

The rearrangement links TRBV20-1 to TRBJ2-1; the match to TRBD2 covers 12 bases. J gave up 8 bases and V 7 bases, and 12 bases lay outside the gene matches. The CDR3 sequence is 15 residues long. Per germline, CDR1 DFQATT and CDR2 SNEGSKA (reference sequence). This chain's CDR3 is CSVKQTSGGMDEQFF. Here the CDR3 DNA reads TGCAGTGTTAAGCAAACTAGCGGGGGGATGGATGAGCAGTTCTTC.